This paragraph reports one T cell receptor (beta chain). The data originate from a study of CD8 T cells in Susac syndrome. Reverse transcription used roughly 0.45 to 1 ug RNA and random hexamers. The method of amplification for TCR beta CDR3 was immunoSEQ multiplex PCR, covering 54 Vbeta and 13 Jbeta. MiXCR, applied by TCRdb to the immunoSEQ multiplex PCR reads, yields one record per CDR3 protein. This sample yields fewer than 200,000 distinct CDR3 sequences, of which less than 95% are seen a single time; around 0.11% belongs to the top ten. CDR1 SGHTA and CDR2 FQGNSA come from the germline V gene. V gave up 5 bases and J gave up 9 bases; unmatched junction bases: 7. This CDR3 contains 13 residues. Healthy donors were controls matched for age and sex. Negative isolation was used for CD8+ and CD4+ T cells, and FACS enrichment was applied to TEMRA cells.

The specimen sequenced was CD4+ T cells from PBMCs. The J gene is TRBJ2-1, the V gene TRBV7-2, with 7 bases fitting TRBD1. The sequence was collected from a human donor in good health. CDR3 in amino acids: CASSGDRDGEQFF. CDR3 DNA: TGTGCCAGCAGCGGCGACAGGGACGGTGAGCAGTTCTTC.